This TCR beta chain is drawn from a study of blood T cell repertoires in COVID-19. Study as a whole: Nucleic acid was either cDNA or gDNA, and it came from T cells, B-cell-depleted T cells, or PBMCs.

Germline V CDR1 and CDR2: SGHTA, FQGNSA. V was pared by 2 bases and J by 14 bases, with 14 bases of the junction left unmatched. The CDR3 is made up of 15 amino acids. Under the authors' procedure: Estimated nucleated cell counts came from reference gene primer amplification. The method was immunoSEQ multiplex PCR; TCRdb's version includes in-frame clones alone and lacks a portion of them. V, J and clone size derive from that table, while D and trimming were established from the DNA sequence. The sample contains some 350,000 clones, roughly 86% of which appear only once. V is TRBV7-2 and J is TRBJ1-4; the match to TRBD1 covers 7 bases. This clonotype was obtained from a human donor in a cohort sampled during active COVID-19. Sequenced: peripheral blood. CDR3 DNA: TGTGCCAGCAGCTTACTCCCGGGACAGCTTGATACTCTGTTTTTT. Amino acid sequence: CASSLLPGQLDTLFF.